Listed here are 18 T cell receptor beta chains from one sample, sequenced in a study of read filtering for tumor transcriptome and immune sequencing. From roughly 0.4 ug of RNA, a library with molecular barcoded alpha/delta and beta/gamma adaptors was made. TCRdb recomputed calls from the reads with MiXCR, one row per CDR3 protein. The sample shows about 86,000 distinct CDR3 sequences, around an eighth of them seen only once. Sequencing was carried out using a population of CD138-negative cells sorted from bone marrow. All receptors come from a donor at least 40 years old with multiple myeloma.

This clonotype was observed at least ten times. The chain recombines TRBV28 with TRBJ2-1, with D perhaps given as TRBD1 or TRBD2 (9 bases each). The CDR3 sequence is 20 residues long. Germline V gene sequence: CDR1 MDHEN, CDR2 SYDVKM. V was shortened by 8 bases and J by 0 bases, with 29 bases between the two germline ends. CDR3: CASSSDRGIAGASSYNEQFF. In nucleotides, the CDR3 is TGTGCCAGCTCTTCTGACAGGGGGATAGCGGGAGCCAGCTCCTACAATGAGCAGTTCTTC.

This clonotype was recorded at least ten times. The chain combines TRBV10-2 with TRBJ2-2; 7 nucleotides match TRBD2. The length of the CDR3 is 16 residues. Germline loops: CDR1 WSHSY, CDR2 SAAADI. V lost 0 bases to trimming and J lost 1 base; unmatched junction nucleotides: 2. CDR3 nucleotides: TGCGCCAGCAGTGAGTCTCCTAGCGGGAACACCGGGGAGCTGTTTTTT. Translating gives CASSESPSGNTGELFF.

This clonotype was found many times. The chain is built from TRBV20-1 and TRBJ2-3, with 10 bases aligning to TRBD2. This CDR3 comprises 19 residues. Germline assignment: CDR1 DFQATT and CDR2 SNEGSKA (reference sequence). Trimming removed 0 bases from V and 0 bases from J; junction bases left unmatched: 12. Here the CDR3 DNA reads TGCAGTGCTAGAGAAGGCTGGCTAGCGGGAGCCACTAGCACAGATACGCAGTATTTT. Translated, it gives CSAREGWLAGATSTDTQYF.

This clonotype was counted between two and nine times. This may be a read error, as it is one base from a much larger clone. The chain uses TRBV5-1 and TRBJ2-3, with D maybe TRBD2 (5 bases). Germline CDR1 SGHRS, CDR2 YFSETQ. Deletions cut 5 bases from V and 0 bases from J, with 7 bases between. The CDR3 has 13 amino acids. The CDR3 nucleotides are TGCGCCAGCAGGGAGGAGAGCACAGATACGCAGTATTTT. Translation gives CASREESTDTQYF.

The chain's CDR3 is CASSSHRDWDKSEQYF. CDR3 nucleotides: TGTGCCAGCAGTTCCCACCGGGACTGGGATAAGAGCGAGCAGTACTTC. This chain connects TRBV28 to TRBJ2-7; the D gene is possibly TRBD2 (6 bases). V gave up 4 bases and J gave up 6 bases, with 22 bases separating them. CDR1 is MDHEN, CDR2 SYDVKM, per germline. This CDR3 region has 16 residues. The variable domain in full, completed from reference TRBV28 and TRBJ2-7, reads DVKVTQSSRYLVKRTGEKVFLECVQDMDHENMFWYRQDPGLGLRLIYFSYDVKMKEKGDIPEGYSVSREKKERFSLILESASTNQTSMYLCASSSHRDWDKSEQYFGPGTRLTVT.

This clonotype was detected ten times or more. The rearrangement uses TRBV2 and TRBJ2-1; TRBD2 matches 8 bases. Germline V lookup: CDR1 SNHLY, CDR2 FYNNEI. The CDR3 contains 14 residues. V lost 11 bases to trimming and J lost 0 bases; unmatched junction nucleotides: 6. The DNA of the CDR3 is TGTGCCGGGAGCGGGGGTCCCTCCTACAATGAGCAGTTCTTC. This translates into CAGSGGPSYNEQFF.

The sample holds many counts of this clonotype. The CDR3 region is CASSRQQNTEAFF. In DNA form, the CDR3 reads TGTGCCAGCAGTCGTCAGCAGAACACTGAAGCTTTCTTT. The chain couples TRBV12-3 or TRBV12-4 to TRBJ1-1; D is unclear. V lost 5 bases to trimming and J lost 1 base, with 8 bases between them. The CDR3 sequence is 13 residues long.

To note about this clonotype: Given a much more abundant clone one base away, this may be a read error. This sequence joins TRBV7-9 and TRBJ2-1; D is tentatively TRBD1 or TRBD2 (5 bases each). CDR1 and CDR2 from the germline V gene are SEHNR and FQNEAQ (reference sequence). Trimming removed 6 bases from V and 9 bases from J, with 15 bases in between. The CDR3 sequence is 13 residues long. The CDR3 is CASSRGHVSEQFF. The CDR3 DNA sequence: TGTGCCAGCAGTCGGGGCCACGTCAGTGAGCAGTTCTTC. The variable domain in full, completed from reference TRBV7-9 and TRBJ2-1, reads DTGVSQNPRHKITKRGQNVTFRCDPISEHNRLYWYRQTLGQGPEFLTYFQNEAQLEKSRLLSDRFSAERPKGSFSTLEIQRTEQGDSAMYLCASSRGHVSEQFFGPGTRLTVL.

In its sample, this clonotype was seen once. A much larger clone lies a single base off, so this may be a read error. The chain combines TRBV11-2 with TRBJ1-1; 9 bases line up with TRBD1. CDR3 length equals 13 residues. Germline CDR1 SGHAT, CDR2 FQNNGV. DNA for the CDR3: TGTGCCAGCAGCGTGGACAGGGGCACTGAAGTTTTCTTT. Translating it yields CASSVDRGTEVFF. The entire variable domain, with the rest obtained from reference TRBV11-2 and TRBJ1-1, is as follows: EAGVAQSPRYKIIEKRQSVAFWCNPISGHATLYWYQQILGQGPKLLIQFQNNGVVDDSQLPKDRFSAERLKGVDSTLKIQPAKLEDSAVYLCASSVDRGTEVFFGQGTRLTVV.

There are many counts of this clonotype. The CDR3 is CASSQGLHNEQFF. The CDR3 nucleotides are TGTGCCAGCAGCCAAGGCCTCCACAATGAGCAGTTCTTC. This chain joins TRBV14 and TRBJ2-1; no clear D gene. Trimming removed 1 base from V and 5 bases from J, with 6 bases in between. This CDR3 has 13 amino acids. CDR1 and CDR2 (germline): SGHDN, FVKESK.

This clonotype was detected many times. This chain joins TRBV13 and TRBJ2-7, with 7 bases matching TRBD2. Germline V lookup: CDR1 PRHDT, CDR2 FYEKMQ (reference sequence). The CDR3 sequence is 14 residues long. Trimming at V came to 3 bases and at J to 1 base, leaving 3 bases not matched to a gene. CDR3 sequence reads: CASSFPGGSYEQYF. For the CDR3, the DNA is TGTGCCAGCAGCTTCCCCGGGGGGTCCTACGAGCAGTACTTC.

This clonotype was counted between two and nine times. This chain links TRBV27 with TRBJ2-3; the match to TRBD2 covers 9 bases. Trimming removed 4 bases from V and 2 bases from J; junction bases left unmatched: 10. The CDR3 loop spans 17 amino acids. Germline loops: CDR1 MNHEY, CDR2 SMNVEV (reference sequence). The CDR3 DNA reads as TGTGCCAGCAGTTGTAGCGGGAGAAACCCTAACACAGATACGCAGTATTTT. Translating it yields CASSCSGRNPNTDTQYF.

This clonotype was recorded a few times. The genes are TRBV5-4 and TRBJ2-7; D remains unclear. V was clipped by 0 bases and J by 3 bases, with 10 bases between them. Germline CDR1 and CDR2: SGHNT and YYREEE (reference sequence). This CDR3 region has 14 residues. The CDR3 sequence is CASSLAGDYYEQYF. The CDR3 DNA reads as TGTGCCAGCAGCTTGGCGGGCGATTACTACGAGCAGTACTTC.

Comments on this clonotype: A much more abundant neighbour one base away suggests this may be a read error. CDR3 protein: CATWDGTHLSYEQYF. The CDR3 bases are TGTGCCACCTGGGACGGTACCCACCTAAGCTACGAGCAGTACTTC. The V gene is TRBV27, the J gene TRBJ2-7, with D perhaps TRBD1 or TRBD2 (5 bases each). Trimming removed 10 bases at V and 3 bases at J, with 22 bases between. The CDR3 spans 15 residues. CDR1 MNHEY and CDR2 SMNVEV come from the germline V gene (reference sequence).

This clonotype has a count of ten or more. CDR3 sequence (DNA): TGTGCCAGTAAGCCTCTGCCGGGCCACGGGACCGGGGAGCTGTTTTTT. This encodes CASKPLPGHGTGELFF. The rearrangement joins TRBV28 to TRBJ2-2; the D is unclear. The germline V gene has CDR1 MDHEN and CDR2 SYDVKM. Trimming took 9 bases from V and 5 from J, leaving 22 bases between them. This CDR3 has 16 amino acids.

This clonotype was recorded at least ten times. This chain connects TRBV29-1 to TRBJ2-1; 7 positions agree with TRBD1. The CDR3 consists of 13 residues. Germline V gives CDR1 SQVTM, CDR2 ANQGSEA. J was trimmed by 16 bases and V by 6 bases; bases with no gene match: 18. CDR3 coding DNA: TGCAGCGTCGAATCGGTGGACAGGTCCGCGGCTTTCTTC. This gives the protein CSVESVDRSAAFF.

This clonotype was seen at least ten times. The chain is built from TRBV5-1 and TRBJ2-5; tentatively, D is TRBD2 (5 bases). CDR1 SGHRS and CDR2 YFSETQ come from the germline V gene. The CDR3 has 14 residues. Trimming cost V 0 bases and J 2 bases, with 8 bases left between them. The CDR3 region has the DNA TGCGCCAGCAGCTTGGCACTAGGACAAGAGACCCAGTACTTC. Amino acid sequence: CASSLALGQETQYF.

The chain carries TRBV4-1 and TRBJ2-3; 7 nucleotides agree with TRBD2. J was trimmed by 4 bases and V by 2 bases; bases with no gene match: 9. The CDR3 has 16 amino acids. Germline loops: CDR1 MGHRA, CDR2 YSYEKL. The CDR3 reads CASSQTGGDGPDTQYF. The CDR3 bases are TGCGCCAGCAGCCAAACGGGGGGTGATGGGCCAGATACGCAGTATTTT.